This is a list of T cell receptor beta chains from one sample in a study of Tregs in tolerant kidney transplant recipients. Their recognized antigens are unknown. The repertoire was sequenced with immunoSEQ multiplex PCR; TCRdb's copy has only in-frame clones and lacks some. There are approximately 8,000 clones in the sample; 34% occur only once, and 5.5% to 7.5% lies in the top ten. The material sequenced was CD8+ T cells from blood cultured with allogeneic cells, taken before the transplant. The receptors stem from a human patient who received a combined kidney and bone marrow transplant. The CDR3 runs from the conserved cysteine through the conserved F or W. The D gene is left open where the match is weak. For some rows the clone size is stated as once, few or many, or as a class when expanded; others skip it.

j_call clone_size v_call cdr3_length d_call cdr3_aa cdr3_nt
TRBJ2-1 NA TRBV27 15 TRBD2 CASSPGTSGMNEQFF TGTGCCAGCAGCCCAGGGACTAGCGGGATGAATGAGCAGTTCTTC
TRBJ2-7 few TRBV6-6 14 NA CASSLRQIYYEQYF TGTGCCAGCAGTTTACGACAGATTTACTACGAGCAGTACTTC
TRBJ2-3 NA TRBV7-9 15 NA CASSFKGVGPDTQYF TGTGCCAGCAGCTTCAAGGGAGTTGGTCCAGATACGCAGTATTTT
TRBJ2-1 NA TRBV11-2 11 NA CASSPYGEQFF TGTGCCAGCAGCCCCTATGGTGAGCAGTTCTTC
TRBJ1-1 NA TRBV7-9 14 NA CASSQDPGNTEAFF TGTGCCAGCAGCCAAGATCCGGGGAACACTGAAGCTTTCTTT
TRBJ2-7 few TRBV7-9 15 NA CASSPRVRGPYEQYF TGTGCCAGCAGCCCCCGAGTTAGGGGCCCCTACGAGCAGTACTTC
TRBJ2-2 NA TRBV29-1 13 NA CSATLRATGELFF TGCAGCGCCACCTTGCGCGCAACCGGGGAGCTGTTTTTT
TRBJ2-7 medium-sized TRBV11-3 13 NA CASSLPGSYEQYF TGTGCCAGCAGCTTACCGGGTTCCTACGAGCAGTACTTC
TRBJ2-1 NA TRBV27 16 TRBD2 CASSLVVAGGPVEQFF TGTGCCAGCAGTTTAGTGGTTGCGGGAGGGCCCGTTGAGCAGTTCTTC
TRBJ1-1 NA TRBV27 12 NA CASSSGNTEAFF TGTGCCAGCAGTTCAGGAAACACTGAAGCTTTCTTT
TRBJ2-7 NA TRBV4-1 13 NA CASSLRDSYEQYF TGTGCCAGCAGCCTCCGGGACTCCTACGAGCAGTACTTC
TRBJ2-3 NA TRBV7-6 15 NA CASRNRVMTTDTQYF TGTGCCAGCAGGAACAGGGTAATGACGACAGATACGCAGTATTTT
TRBJ2-6 few TRBV5-6 16 NA CASSLDQGQGANVLTF TGTGCCAGCAGCTTGGATCAGGGCCAAGGGGCCAACGTCCTGACTTTC
TRBJ1-1 NA TRBV15 15 NA CATSKAGLMNTEAFF TGTGCCACCAGCAAAGCAGGGCTAATGAACACTGAAGCTTTCTTT
TRBJ1-2 NA TRBV27 13 NA CASSLGGAVGYTF TGTGCCAGCAGTTTAGGGGGGGCGGTTGGCTACACCTTC
TRBJ2-5 once TRBV9 14 NA CASSEGAGRETQYF TGTGCCAGCAGCGAGGGGGCAGGGAGGGAGACCCAGTACTTC
TRBJ1-2 NA TRBV5-4 16 TRBD1 CASSQLEGQGIYGYTF TGTGCCAGCAGCCAGCTCGAGGGACAGGGAATCTATGGCTACACCTTC
TRBJ2-2 NA TRBV5-4 16 NA CASSSTSGTNTGELFF TGTGCCAGCAGTTCAACATCCGGGACGAACACCGGGGAGCTGTTTTTT
TRBJ2-7 NA TRBV5-6 15 NA CASSISGLSSYEQYF TGTGCCAGCAGCATAAGCGGACTGAGCTCCTACGAGCAGTACTTC
TRBJ2-7 few TRBV21-1 13 NA CASSPTGDYEQYF TGTGCCAGCAGCCCGACAGGTGACTACGAGCAGTACTTC
TRBJ2-7 NA TRBV5-5 14 TRBD1 CASSLEGGAAEQYF TGTGCCAGCAGCTTGGAAGGGGGCGCGGCCGAGCAGTACTTC
TRBJ1-2 few TRBV7-6 16 NA CASSLGFPGGEGGYTF TGTGCCAGCAGCTTAGGGTTTCCCGGGGGAGAAGGAGGCTACACCTTC
TRBJ2-5 NA TRBV7-9 14 TRBD1 CASSTGTASWSQYF TGTGCCAGCAGCACCGGGACAGCCTCCTGGTCCCAGTACTTC
TRBJ2-7 NA TRBV27 13 NA CASSLDNSYEQYF TGTGCCAGCAGTTTAGACAACTCCTACGAGCAGTACTTC
TRBJ2-2 medium-sized TRBV19 13 NA CASSLMSTGELFF TGTGCCAGTAGCCTCATGAGCACCGGGGAGCTGTTTTTT
TRBJ2-7 few TRBV7-6 13 NA CASSHTGRVEQYF TGTGCCAGCAGCCATACCGGGAGAGTGGAGCAGTACTTC
TRBJ2-5 NA TRBV4-1 15 NA CASSQDSIREETQYF TGCGCCAGCAGCCAAGATAGTATTCGGGAAGAGACCCAGTACTTC
TRBJ1-2 few TRBV11-2 13 NA CASSQRGNYGYTF TGTGCCAGCAGTCAGCGCGGAAACTATGGCTACACCTTC
TRBJ2-2 medium-sized TRBV15 15 TRBD1 CATRQGQGNTGELFF TGTGCCACCAGACAGGGACAGGGGAACACCGGGGAGCTGTTTTTT
TRBJ2-6 NA TRBV2 16 TRBD1 CASCRDRGSGANVLTF TGTGCCAGCTGCCGGGACAGGGGTTCTGGGGCCAACGTCCTGACTTTC
TRBJ2-5 medium-sized TRBV4-3 18 NA CASSQVVMFAGLQETQYF TGCGCCAGCAGCCAAGTAGTAATGTTCGCGGGGCTACAAGAGACCCAGTACTTC
TRBJ2-1 NA TRBV4-1 16 TRBD2 CASSQDLAGGQDEQFF TGCGCCAGCAGCCAAGATTTGGCGGGAGGGCAGGATGAGCAGTTCTTC
TRBJ2-2 few TRBV13 14 NA CASSPRLETGELFF TGTGCCAGCAGCCCCCGACTTGAAACCGGGGAGCTGTTTTTT
TRBJ2-4 few TRBV28 19 TRBD1 CASSPPTFRQGLAKNIQYF TGTGCCAGCAGCCCCCCGACATTCAGACAGGGTCTAGCCAAAAACATTCAGTACTTC
TRBJ1-4 NA TRBV18 16 TRBD1 CASSPRTGDSQEKLFF TGTGCCAGCTCACCACGGACTGGGGACAGTCAGGAAAAACTGTTTTTT
TRBJ1-2 NA TRBV11-2 14 NA CASTTIDRNYGYTF TGTGCCAGCACCACAATAGACAGGAACTATGGCTACACCTTC
TRBJ2-7 few TRBV2 15 TRBD1 CASSPLGTGVYEQYF TGTGCCAGCAGCCCCCTTGGGACAGGGGTATACGAGCAGTACTTC
TRBJ2-7 few TRBV5-1 14 TRBD1 CASSSGTGKNEQYF TGCGCCAGCAGCTCCGGGACAGGGAAAAACGAGCAGTACTTC
TRBJ1-1 NA TRBV7-3 12 NA CASGVGGVEAFF TGTGCCAGCGGGGTCGGAGGGGTGGAAGCTTTCTTT
TRBJ2-7 NA TRBV9 16 TRBD1 CASSHPTGTGSYEQYF TGTGCCAGCAGCCATCCTACCGGGACAGGGAGTTACGAGCAGTACTTC